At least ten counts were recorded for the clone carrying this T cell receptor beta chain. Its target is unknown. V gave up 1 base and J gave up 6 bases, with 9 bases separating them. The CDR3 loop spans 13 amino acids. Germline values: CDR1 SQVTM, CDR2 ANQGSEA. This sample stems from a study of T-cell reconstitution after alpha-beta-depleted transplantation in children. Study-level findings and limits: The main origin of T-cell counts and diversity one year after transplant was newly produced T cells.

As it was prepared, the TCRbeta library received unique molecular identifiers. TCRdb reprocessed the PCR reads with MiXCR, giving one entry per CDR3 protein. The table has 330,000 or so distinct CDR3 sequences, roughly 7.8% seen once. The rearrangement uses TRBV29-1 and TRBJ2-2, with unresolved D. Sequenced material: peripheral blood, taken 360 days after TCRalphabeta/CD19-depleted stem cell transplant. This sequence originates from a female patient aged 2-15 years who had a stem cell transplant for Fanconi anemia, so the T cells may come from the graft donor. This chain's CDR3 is CSVEVGLAGELFF. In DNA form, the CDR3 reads TGCAGCGTTGAAGTCGGATTAGCCGGGGAGCTGTTTTTT.